Listed here are 9 T cell receptor beta chains from one sample, sequenced in a study of OX40 agonist ivuxolimab in advanced cancers. Data came from immunoSEQ multiplex PCR; TCRdb stores just in-frame clones and leaves some out. Of tens of thousands of clones listed, approximately 90% are singletons. The sequenced sample was CD4+ or CD8+ T cells sorted from blood, obtained in a trial of the OX40 agonist ivuxolimab. The receptor set was obtained from an adult with an advanced solid tumor such as melanoma, head and neck, liver or kidney cancer.

V gene TRBV27 combines with J gene TRBJ1-2; TRBD1 matches 8 bases. Germline values: CDR1 MNHEY, CDR2 SMNVEV (reference sequence). The CDR3 contains 14 residues. Trimming took 3 bases from V and 4 from J; bases not matched to a gene: 4. CDR3 sequence (DNA): TGTGCCAGCAGTTTCCGGGACAGGAGCTATGGCTACACCTTC. Amino acid sequence: CASSFRDRSYGYTF.

The chain employs TRBV11-2 and TRBJ2-1; D gene unclear. Germline V lookup: CDR1 SGHAT, CDR2 FQNNGV. Trimming left V 1 base short and J 2 bases short, with 12 bases between. The CDR3 totals 16 residues. CDR3: CASSLGALTPYNEQFF. As DNA, the CDR3 is TGTGCCAGCAGCTTAGGGGCTCTGACTCCCTACAATGAGCAGTTCTTC.

This clone was counted once. The chain carries TRBV28 and TRBJ1-1, with a possible D match to TRBD1 (5 bases). The CDR3 spans 14 residues. Germline-derived CDR1 and CDR2 are MDHEN and SYDVKM. V shed 6 bases and J shed 4 bases, with 15 bases lying between them. Written as DNA, the CDR3 is TGTGCCAGCAGCTTCCCCCTGGGGGGCACTGAAGCTTTCTTT. Its translation is CASSFPLGGTEAFF.

The chain uses TRBV18 and TRBJ2-5; D might be TRBD2 (7 bases). The CDR3 sequence is 17 residues long. V lost 1 base, J lost 0 bases, and 15 bases lay in between. Germline V gene data show CDR1 as KGHSH and CDR2 as LQKENI. The CDR3 nucleotides are TGTGCCAGCTCACCACTTGTGGGGGGGCCTCACCAAGAGACCCAGTACTTC. It translates to CASSPLVGGPHQETQYF.

V gene TRBV7-8 combines with J gene TRBJ1-3; D may be TRBD1 (6 bases). There are 13 residues in the CDR3. V lost 6 bases to trimming and J lost 6 bases, with 12 bases between them. Germline V gene sequence: CDR1 SGHVS, CDR2 FQNEAQ. CDR3 sequence: CASSEGGENTIYF. CDR3 sequence (DNA): TGTGCCAGCAGTGAGGGGGGCGAAAACACCATATATTTT.

The chain recombines TRBV5-1 with TRBJ1-2, with D uncertain. CDR1 is SGHRS and CDR2 is YFSETQ in the germline V gene. The CDR3 extends over 11 amino acids. Trimming left V 0 bases short and J 8 bases short, with 5 bases between. CDR3 nucleotide sequence: TGCGCCAGCAGCTTGGCCGGAGGCTACACCTTC. This translates into CASSLAGGYTF.

J is TRBJ1-1 and V is TRBV5-6; tentative D call: TRBD1 (6 bases). The CDR3 consists of 14 residues. The V end was cut by 5 bases, the J end by 0 bases, with 11 bases between. Germline-derived CDR1 and CDR2 are SGHDT and YYEEEE. For the CDR3, the DNA is TGTGCCAGCAGGCCCCAGGGGTTGAACACTGAAGCTTTCTTT. Protein sequence: CASRPQGLNTEAFF.

This chain connects TRBV30 to TRBJ2-7, with 10 bases identical to TRBD2. The trim removed 0 bases at V and 3 bases at J, leaving 5 bases unmatched. Germline-derived CDR1 and CDR2 are GTSNPN and SVGIG (reference sequence). The CDR3 is made up of 15 amino acids. The CDR3 nucleotides are TGTGCCTGGAGTGTATCTAGCGGGGGCTTCTACGAGCAGTACTTC. This encodes CAWSVSSGGFYEQYF.

The chain uses TRBV28 and TRBJ1-5, with a weak D call TRBD1 (5 bases). The germline V and J ends were trimmed by 3 bases and 1 base, with 10 bases remaining between them. In germline, CDR1 is MDHEN, CDR2 SYDVKM. The CDR3 covers 15 residues. The CDR3 DNA sequence: TGTGCCAGCAGTTTTAGGACACTAAGCAATCAGCCCCAGCATTTT. Translating gives CASSFRTLSNQPQHF.